The rows below give T cell receptor beta chains drawn from one sample of a study of blood T cell repertoires in COVID-19. Sequencing used immunoSEQ multiplex PCR; TCRdb keeps in-frame clones, though not all of them. The sample lists more than 300,000 clones; over 90% were seen once. Sequences were obtained from PBMCs or T cells enriched from blood (not recorded which). The receptor source for this set is a woman aged 25 to 39 who had been exposed to COVID-19. CDR3s include the opening cysteine and the closing phenylalanine or tryptophan. Fields, in order: J gene, V gene, clone size, D gene, CDR3 length, CDR3 protein, CDR3 DNA. A D gene is named only where the DNA matches it firmly. Not every row has a clone size; where given, it reads once, few, many or a size class.

>TRBJ1-1|TRBV18|-|-|15
CASSPWRQRNTEAFF
TGTGCCAGCTCACCCTGGAGACAGAGAAACACTGAAGCTTTCTTT
>TRBJ2-1|TRBV5-8|-|TRBD1|14
CASNSGGRGNEQFF
TGTGCCAGCAATTCAGGGGGCCGGGGCAATGAGCAGTTCTTC
>TRBJ2-7|TRBV4-1|once|-|14
CASSRAGTGYEQYF
TGCGCCAGCAGCCGCGCGGGGACTGGCTACGAGCAGTACTTC
>TRBJ1-6|TRBV27|-|TRBD1|19
CASRTGAGGYSSYNSPLHF
TGTGCCAGCCGGACCGGGGCAGGGGGCTACAGCTCCTATAATTCACCCCTCCACTTT
>TRBJ1-1|TRBV6-4|-|-|13
CATRRTVNTEAFF
TGTGCCACGAGGAGGACAGTGAACACTGAAGCTTTCTTT
>TRBJ1-2|TRBV7-9|few|TRBD1|17
CAIPMGAAGGRIYGYTF
TGTGCCATTCCAATGGGTGCGGCAGGGGGCCGGATCTATGGCTACACCTTC
>TRBJ1-1|TRBV3-1/TRBV3-2|-|TRBD1|15
CASSLHRGRGTEAFF
TGTGCCAGCAGCCTTCACAGGGGGCGCGGGACTGAAGCTTTCTTT
>TRBJ1-4|TRBV7-9|-|TRBD1|14
CASSGQGAGEKLFF
TGTGCCAGCAGCGGTCAGGGGGCTGGGGAAAAACTGTTTTTT
>TRBJ2-2|TRBV4-3|-|-|17
CASSQGTDWLNTGELFF
TGCGCCAGCAGCCAAGGAACCGACTGGCTGAACACCGGGGAGCTGTTTTTT
>TRBJ1-6|TRBV6-4|-|-|14
CASSAGSYNSPLHF
TGTGCCAGCAGTGCCGGTTCCTATAATTCACCCCTCCACTTT
>TRBJ1-1|TRBV6-5|-|-|13
CASRLTGNTEAFF
TGTGCCAGCAGGCTAACGGGGAACACTGAAGCTTTCTTT
>TRBJ1-5|TRBV7-7|-|-|16
CASSPITGPHNQPQHF
TGTGCCAGCAGCCCAATTACAGGTCCCCACAATCAGCCCCAGCATTTT
>TRBJ1-4|TRBV19|-|TRBD1|15
CASSRTGQPNEKLFF
TGTGCCAGTAGCAGGACAGGGCAGCCTAATGAAAAACTGTTTTTT
>TRBJ1-5|TRBV6-1|-|TRBD1|19
CASSVPTGGPFYSNQPQHF
TGTGCCAGCAGTGTCCCGACAGGGGGCCCCTTCTATAGCAATCAGCCCCAGCATTTT
>TRBJ1-1|TRBV6-5|-|-|14
CASSQLRTVTEAFF
TGTGCCAGCAGCCAACTTCGGACAGTCACTGAAGCTTTCTTT
>TRBJ1-1|TRBV27|-|TRBD1|17
CASSLSSQGAAGTEAFF
TGTGCCAGCAGTTTATCATCACAGGGGGCTGCGGGCACTGAAGCTTTCTTT
>TRBJ2-3|TRBV19|-|-|14
CASSSRRGTDTQYF
TGTGCCAGTAGTTCCCGACGGGGGACAGATACGCAGTATTTT
>TRBJ2-6|TRBV6-2/TRBV6-3|-|-|19
CASSNALGALSSGANVLTF
TGTGCCAGCAGTAACGCCCTGGGGGCTCTTAGCTCTGGGGCCAACGTCCTGACTTTC
>TRBJ1-2|TRBV7-2|-|-|15
CASSPSSNRGYGYTF
TGTGCCAGCAGCCCCTCGTCAAACCGGGGCTATGGCTACACCTTC
>TRBJ1-2|TRBV5-4|-|TRBD1|15
CASSTRDRGYYGYTF
TGTGCCAGCAGTACCCGGGACAGGGGTTACTATGGCTACACCTTC
>TRBJ1-4|TRBV7-2|once|-|14
CASSPRGGQEKLFF
TGTGCCAGCAGCCCCCGGGGGGGGCAGGAAAAACTGTTTTTT
>TRBJ1-4|TRBV7-9|-|-|14
CASSFRSTNEKLFF
TGTGCCAGCAGCTTCAGATCAACTAATGAAAAACTGTTTTTT
>TRBJ1-2|TRBV5-1|-|TRBD1|15
CASSLQGVLDYGYTF
TGCGCCAGCAGCTTACAGGGGGTGTTAGACTATGGCTACACCTTC
>TRBJ1-6|TRBV6-4|-|-|14
CASSDGGIQSPLHF
TGTGCCAGCAGTGACGGGGGCATCCAATCACCCCTCCACTTT